Below, 25 T cell receptor beta chains from the same sample are listed, as sequenced in a study of TIL therapy for anti-PD-1-resistant metastatic lung cancer. The time point here: pre-treatment sample, taken before nivolumab and TIL therapy. The libraries were made with immunoSEQ v3. TCRdb's copy holds only in-frame clones and misses some; the assay was immunoSEQ multiplex PCR. Among some 60,000 clones listed, under 75% were seen once. Source: blood, taken at baseline. The source of these receptors is a person aged 25 to 80 with non-small cell lung cancer.

In the case of this clone: The junction departs from germline at one end; a sequencing error may be responsible. The chain uses TRBV10-3 and TRBJ1-2; 8 nucleotides match TRBD1. CDR1 is ENHRY and CDR2 is SYGVKD in the germline V gene. The CDR3 totals 15 residues. The CDR3 sequence is CASSYSRQGIRGYTF. CDR3 DNA sequence: TGTGCCAGCAGTTACTCCAGACAGGGGATTCGAGGCTACACCTTC.

V is TRBV7-2 and J is TRBJ2-3; D is possibly TRBD2 (7 bases). V shed 3 bases and J shed 6 bases, with 16 bases lying between them. Germline CDR1 and CDR2: SGHTA and FQGNSA. The CDR3 consists of 15 residues. CDR3 bases: TGTGCCAGCAGCTTTACGAGGGGGGGTTTTGATACGCAGTATTTT. Encoded protein: CASSFTRGGFDTQYF.

This chain joins TRBV11-2 and TRBJ2-7; D gene uncertain. The germline V gene encodes CDR1 SGHAT and CDR2 FQNNGV. The V gene lost 1 base and the J gene lost 3 bases, with 10 bases spanning the gap. The CDR3 totals 14 residues. In nucleotides, the CDR3 is TGTGCCAGCAGCTTAGGGGGTTTGGGCTACGAGCAGTACTTC. The encoded protein is CASSLGGLGYEQYF.

A few counts support this clone. The chain combines TRBV7-8 with TRBJ2-2, with a weak D call TRBD1 (5 bases). The length of the CDR3 is 14 residues. V shed 5 bases and J shed 2 bases, with 9 bases lying between them. The germline gives CDR1 SGHVS, CDR2 FQNEAQ. The CDR3 spells CASSQDSNTGELFF. In nucleotides, the CDR3 is TGTGCCAGCAGCCAAGACAGTAACACCGGGGAGCTGTTTTTT.

The V and J genes are TRBV5-1 and TRBJ2-7; D is ambiguous. Looked up from germline, CDR1 is SGHRS and CDR2 is YFSETQ. The CDR3 extends over 11 amino acids. Trimming took 3 bases from V and 7 from J, leaving 8 bases between them. CDR3 sequence (DNA): TGCGCCAGCAGCTCCCTGAGGGAGCAGTACTTC. Amino acid sequence: CASSSLREQYF.

The chain employs TRBV5-8 and TRBJ1-5; tentatively, D is TRBD1 (5 bases). Trimming removed 1 base from V and 0 bases from J, with 14 bases in between. The CDR3 runs to 17 residues. Germline V gene lookup returns CDR1 SGHTS and CDR2 YDEGEE. The CDR3 loop reads CASSLLYDSLSNQPQHF. In nucleotides, the CDR3 is TGTGCCAGCAGCTTGCTTTACGACAGCCTTAGCAATCAGCCCCAGCATTTT.

The chain recombines TRBV7-9 with TRBJ2-3; weak D call: TRBD2 (6 bases). V was trimmed by 3 bases and J by 4 bases, leaving 23 bases between them. The CDR3 loop spans 18 amino acids. Germline-derived CDR1 and CDR2 are SEHNR and FQNEAQ (reference sequence). CDR3 amino acids: CASSFLAGLGHPPDTQYF. The DNA for the CDR3 is TGTGCCAGCAGCTTTTTGGCGGGACTTGGTCATCCCCCAGATACGCAGTATTTT.

This chain uses TRBV10-3 with TRBJ2-1; D might be TRBD1 (5 bases). Germline V gives CDR1 ENHRY, CDR2 SYGVKD. This CDR3 is built from 15 residues. With 2 bases removed from V and 5 bases from J, the gap between germline ends came to 13 bases. CDR3 loop: CAISEGVGLHNEQFF. In DNA, the CDR3 is TGTGCCATCAGTGAGGGGGTGGGGCTCCACAATGAGCAGTTCTTC.

In DNA, the CDR3 is TGTGCCAGCAGTTCCCACTCAGACCTCCACAATGAGCAGTTCTTC. Translated: CASSSHSDLHNEQFF. The V call is TRBV6-6, the J call TRBJ2-1; D unclear. Germline lookup yields CDR1 MNHNY and CDR2 SVGAGI (reference sequence). V was pared by 4 bases and J by 5 bases, with 15 bases between. The CDR3 consists of 15 residues.

The V call is TRBV5-1, the J call TRBJ2-1; 7 positions match TRBD1. The CDR3 is made up of 14 amino acids. Germline V gives CDR1 SGHRS, CDR2 YFSETQ. J lost 2 bases, V lost 9 bases, and 8 bases had no gene match. The CDR3 spells CATQKQGPYNEQFF. CDR3 in DNA: TGCGCCACACAAAAACAGGGGCCCTACAATGAGCAGTTCTTC.

This clone was picked up one time. The chain combines TRBV5-1 with TRBJ2-1; 10 nucleotides agree with TRBD2. V lost 0 bases, J lost 3 bases, and 3 bases stayed unmatched. There are 16 residues in the CDR3. Germline CDR1 is SGHRS and CDR2 is YFSETQ. DNA of the CDR3: TGCGCCAGCAGCTTGGTAGCGGGAGGTTTCTACAATGAGCAGTTCTTC. Protein: CASSLVAGGFYNEQFF. Full variable domain (remainder filled in from reference TRBV5-1 and TRBJ2-1): KAGVTQTPRYLIKTRGQQVTLSCSPISGHRSVSWYQQTPGQGLQFLFEYFSETQRNKGNFPGRFSGRQFSNSRSEMNVSTLELGDSALYLCASSLVAGGFYNEQFFGPGTRLTVL.

The chain uses TRBV2 and TRBJ1-6, with TRBD1 matching 8 bases. Germline CDR1 and CDR2: SNHLY and FYNNEI. This CDR3 contains 17 residues. Trimming at V came to 2 bases and at J to 10 bases, leaving 13 bases not matched to a gene. The CDR3 region has the DNA TGTGCCAGCAGTGAACGGGCAGGGGGCGCTTCGGCATCACCCCTCCACTTT. Translated: CASSERAGGASASPLHF.

CDR3 protein: CASGLEQGYNEQFF. CDR3 nucleotides: TGTGCTAGTGGTTTAGAACAGGGATACAATGAGCAGTTCTTC. The gene calls are TRBV12-5 and TRBJ2-1, with D possibly matching TRBD1 (6 bases). The CDR3 has 14 residues. The ends were cut back, 3 bases at V and 4 bases at J, with 10 bases in the middle. Germline CDR1 is LGHNT and CDR2 is FRNRAP.

The chain joins TRBV11-2 to TRBJ1-2; D is unclear. Germline loops: CDR1 SGHAT, CDR2 FQNNGV. V lost 0 bases, J lost 4 bases, and 9 bases lay in between. CDR3 size: 14 residues. The CDR3 nucleotides are TGTGCCAGCAGCTTAGACAGTTGGGTCTATGGCTACACCTTC. Translating it yields CASSLDSWVYGYTF.

This rearrangement joins TRBV6-1 to TRBJ1-3, with a tentative D call TRBD1 (6 bases). V shed 4 bases and J shed 0 bases, with 13 bases lying between them. The CDR3 loop spans 16 amino acids. The germline gives CDR1 MNHNS, CDR2 SASEGT. Written as DNA, the CDR3 is TGTGCCAGCAGTGGCGACCGGGGGCCCTCTGGAAACACCATATATTTT. Amino acids: CASSGDRGPSGNTIYF.

The CDR3 coding sequence is TGTGCCAGCAGACGAGCCGGGACTAGCGGGAGCAATGAGCAGTTCTTC. This sequence encodes CASRRAGTSGSNEQFF. V and J are TRBV7-8 and TRBJ2-1, with TRBD2 matching 14 bases. This CDR3 is built from 16 residues. Per the germline V gene, CDR1 is SGHVS and CDR2 is FQNEAQ. Germline trimming cut 6 bases from V and 6 bases from J; bases unmatched to any gene: 7.

The chain couples TRBV19 to TRBJ1-1, with no clear D. V lost 4 bases, J lost 7 bases, and 19 bases lay in between. The V gene's germline CDR1 is LNHDA and CDR2 SQIVND (reference sequence). CDR3 size: 15 residues. The CDR3 nucleotides are TGTGCCAGTAGTACTACCGCCTCCGGGGATGGTGAAGCTTTCTTT. As protein: CASSTTASGDGEAFF.

This chain joins TRBV7-2 and TRBJ1-4; D might be TRBD1 (5 bases). The CDR3 is 16 residues long. V shed 5 bases and J shed 1 base, with 14 bases lying between them. Germline V gives CDR1 SGHTA, CDR2 FQGNSA. CDR3 in DNA: TGTGCCAGCAGCAACCGGGGGAGGTTAACTAATGAAAAACTGTTTTTT. Amino acid sequence: CASSNRGRLTNEKLFF.

The CDR3 loop reads CASSLQGANYGYTF. The CDR3 bases are TGTGCCAGCAGCTTACAGGGGGCGAACTATGGCTACACCTTC. This chain joins TRBV7-3 and TRBJ1-2; 8 bases match TRBD1. There are 14 residues in the CDR3. The junction had 1 base not matched to a gene; V was cut back by 2 bases and J by 2 bases. Germline V gives CDR1 SGHTA, CDR2 FQGTGA.

This chain connects TRBV9 to TRBJ2-2, with 11 bases identical to TRBD1. V dropped 2 bases and J dropped 4; count of bases not matched to a gene: 4. The CDR3 extends over 16 amino acids. Germline lookup yields CDR1 SGDLS and CDR2 YYNGEE. The CDR3 spells CASSVIGTGGTGELFF. The DNA of the CDR3 is TGTGCCAGCAGCGTGATCGGGACAGGGGGCACCGGGGAGCTGTTTTTT.

The chain links TRBV6-1 to TRBJ1-3; a possible D gene is TRBD1 (6 bases). CDR1 MNHNS and CDR2 SASEGT come from the germline V gene. The CDR3 length is 16 residues. Between the trimmed V and J ends, which lost 3 bases and 0 bases, there was a span of 12 bases. The CDR3, as DNA: TGTGCCAGCAGTGAGCAGGGGCCTACCTCTGGAAACACCATATATTTT. Its translation: CASSEQGPTSGNTIYF.

A few counts support this clone. The same CDR3 can be traced to other DNA sequences in this sample. J is TRBJ1-4 and V is TRBV19; D remains ambiguous. Per the germline V gene, CDR1 is LNHDA and CDR2 is SQIVND (reference sequence). This CDR3 has 14 amino acids. Trimming pared 3 bases from V and 1 base from J, leaving 6 bases between. The CDR3 nucleotides read TGTGCCAGTAGTATGACGGGAACTAATGAAAAACTGTTTTTT. Encoded protein: CASSMTGTNEKLFF.

In its sample, this clone was seen many times. Here the CDR3 DNA reads TGCGCCAGCAGCCAGGGTCTAGCGGGAGGGGTCGGAGGTGGCAATGAGCAGTTCTTC. Amino acids: CASSQGLAGGVGGGNEQFF. This sequence joins TRBV4-1 and TRBJ2-1, with 12 positions matching TRBD2. The length of the CDR3 is 19 residues. CDR1 is MGHRA and CDR2 is YSYEKL in the germline V gene. J gave up 6 bases and V 3 bases, and 15 bases lay outside the gene matches.

The chain uses TRBV7-3 and TRBJ2-5; D ambiguous. The CDR3 has 14 residues. CDR1 and CDR2 (germline): SGHTA, FQGTGA. Trimming stripped 4 bases from V and 5 bases from J, with 14 bases between. The CDR3 loop reads CASSSDPGSETQYF. The CDR3 nucleotides read TGTGCCAGCAGCTCCGACCCCGGTTCGGAGACCCAGTACTTC.

The chain combines TRBV5-1 with TRBJ1-4, with D tentatively TRBD1 (5 bases). Per germline, CDR1 SGHRS and CDR2 YFSETQ. Trimming shortened V by 5 bases and J by 5 bases, and 13 bases separated the two germline ends. The length of the CDR3 is 14 residues. The CDR3 DNA sequence: TGCGCCAGCAGGCCCGGGACGGGAAATGAAAAACTGTTTTTT. It specifies CASRPGTGNEKLFF.